This is a list of T cell receptor beta chains from one sample in a study of T cells in Graves' hyperthyroidism and ophthalmopathy. TCRdb ran MiXCR on the multiplex PCR reads and lists one entry per CDR3 protein. The sample holds about 710,000 distinct CDR3 sequences, 16% seen once. Sequenced input: blood. These receptors all stem from a man aged 18 to 29 with Graves' hyperthyroidism. Both conserved end residues are part of each CDR3. Where a row states a size, it is once, few, many or the class of an expanded clone; other rows omit it.

15 many TRBJ1-5 TRBV12-3/TRBV12-4 CASRGQGFLNQPQHF
17 many TRBJ1-1 TRBV6-6 CASSYSFRAGKNTEAFF
13 many TRBJ1-4 TRBV18 CASSPQGGEKLFF
16 . TRBJ2-3 TRBV19 CASSVRTGGPTDTQYF
15 few TRBJ2-1 TRBV30 CAWTEGLGQYNEQFF
14 . TRBJ1-1 TRBV20-1 CSARESRGSTEAFF
13 once TRBJ2-1 TRBV4-3 CASSRSLEGEQFF
16 few TRBJ2-5 TRBV9 CASSEGTSMLQETQYF
16 many TRBJ2-5 TRBV4-2 CASSQGGHTTQETQYF
15 many TRBJ2-3 TRBV20-1 CSARDTSGNTDTQYF
19 many TRBJ2-7 TRBV28 CASSPGTDSTSGSYYEQYF
14 many TRBJ2-3 TRBV20-1 CSARIEDLSDTQYF
15 few TRBJ2-2 TRBV5-1 CASSPDRASTGELFF
15 . TRBJ2-7 TRBV7-2 CASRLAGRSSYEQYF
15 . TRBJ2-7 TRBV29-1 CSVAGGWSLTYEQYF
12 many TRBJ2-7 TRBV27 CATLGGAYEQYF
17 many TRBJ2-3 TRBV2 CASSVSGTTKRTDTQYF
15 few TRBJ2-7 TRBV7-2 CASSLYAGMTYEQYF
13 . TRBJ2-2 TRBV11-2 CASSRVLSGELFF
14 . TRBJ2-7 TRBV20-1 CSARIGQFKNEQYF
15 few TRBJ2-7 TRBV4-1 CASSQGAGAVYEQYF
13 many TRBJ2-3 TRBV27 CASSFYYSDTQYF
13 few TRBJ1-1 TRBV30 CAWSGTGWTEAFF
14 . TRBJ2-7 TRBV4-1 CASSQDPGSGEQYF
15 . TRBJ2-6 TRBV5-1 CASSLGTSGANVLTF
18 once TRBJ2-2 TRBV4-1 CASSHGRGLVGGTGELFF
15 . TRBJ2-1 TRBV7-9 CASSSLAGVADEQFF
16 many TRBJ2-2 TRBV20-1 CSASSLAGGPSGELFF
12 many TRBJ2-1 TRBV28 CASSTSYNEQFF
12 few TRBJ1-2 TRBV30 CAWSEGFYGYTF
17 . TRBJ2-2 TRBV20-1 CSARVGAGAVNTGELFF
16 . TRBJ2-3 TRBV24-1 CATSDSYPISTDTQYF
15 many TRBJ2-3 TRBV20-1 CSACFEGCSTDTQYF
17 . TRBJ2-1 TRBV19 CTSSIPPGTSSYNEQFF
13 . TRBJ2-7 TRBV20-1 CSARLAAYYEQYF
11 few TRBJ2-1 TRBV29-1 CSVTEYNEQFF
15 . TRBJ2-1 TRBV25-1 CASKQSGLSYNEQFF
15 many TRBJ2-7 TRBV28 CASSLDLGIYYEQYF
16 . TRBJ2-1 TRBV3-1 CASSQESASGRNEQFF
14 many TRBJ2-3 TRBV20-1 CSASSGLSTDTQYF
15 many TRBJ1-1 TRBV12-3/TRBV12-4 CATRGPDPMNTEAFF
14 . TRBJ2-1 TRBV19 CASSNSGDINEQFF
11 . TRBJ2-2 TRBV24-1 CATSDYRELFF
15 many TRBJ2-7 TRBV7-8 CASSNRDRASYEQYF
16 . TRBJ2-7 TRBV4-1 CASSLRASGTSYEQYF
16 . TRBJ2-3 TRBV20-1 CSIHTGGLANTDTQYF
13 . TRBJ1-4 TRBV20-1 CSARGWDPEKLFF
16 many TRBJ2-7 TRBV28 CASSLPRSGRASEQYF
12 many TRBJ2-7 TRBV7-2 CASSLARNEQYF
15 many TRBJ2-3 TRBV19 CASSISSGSADTQYF
14 many TRBJ1-6 TRBV18 CASSPRQDNSPLHF
12 few TRBJ2-1 TRBV6-5 CASSYPLNEQFF
13 once TRBJ1-2 TRBV18 CASSPRAKDGYTF
15 many TRBJ2-7 TRBV18 CASSPGTGESYEQYF
14 . TRBJ2-7 TRBV2 CASSGDRIGDEQYF
15 many TRBJ2-1 TRBV5-1 CASSLAGLSYNEQFF
15 . TRBJ2-3 TRBV4-1 CASSQAVGWADTQYF
15 . . TRBV12-5 CASGSWREGTDTQHF
16 many TRBJ2-1 TRBV10-3 CAIRGGGTAPYNEQFF